This is a list of T cell receptor beta chains from one sample in a study of T cell responses to AZD1222 COVID-19 vaccine. TCRdb keeps only in-frame clones here, not all; method: immunoSEQ multiplex PCR. This sample has roughly 99,000 clones, with about 90% found just once. The sample consisted of peripheral blood, taken 28 days after the second AZD1222 dose. Receptors originate from an adult who received the AZD1222 COVID-19 vaccine. The CDR3 runs from the conserved cysteine through the conserved F or W. D genes are given only for firm matches. Clone size is shown for a subset of rows, as once, few, many or a class of expanded clone.

d_gene	v_gene	j_gene	abundance	CDR3aa	CDR3nt
-	TRBV19	TRBJ1-2	-	CASSEYYGYTF	TGTGCCAGTAGCGAATACTATGGCTACACCTTC
TRBD1	TRBV19	TRBJ1-1	-	CASSIRTGNTEAFF	TGTGCCAGTAGTATTCGGACAGGGAACACTGAAGCTTTCTTT
-	TRBV5-1	TRBJ2-1	-	CASSQTSNEQFF	TGCGCCAGCAGCCAGACTAGCAATGAGCAGTTCTTC
-	TRBV28	TRBJ2-7	-	CASSLDWASSYEQYF	TGTGCCAGCAGTTTAGATTGGGCCAGCTCCTACGAGCAGTACTTC
-	TRBV2	TRBJ2-7	-	CASSRDPSRYEQYF	TGTGCCAGCAGTCGGGACCCCTCCCGCTACGAGCAGTACTTC
TRBD1	TRBV19	TRBJ2-1	-	CASRQQGNPYNEQFF	TGTGCCAGTAGGCAACAGGGGAACCCCTACAATGAGCAGTTCTTC
-	TRBV6-1	TRBJ1-4	-	CASSEVGTLNEKLFF	TGTGCCAGCAGTGAAGTGGGGACACTGAATGAAAAACTGTTTTTT
-	TRBV2	TRBJ1-1	-	CASSLKGSGTEAFF	TGTGCCAGCAGTTTGAAGGGGTCGGGCACTGAAGCTTTCTTT
TRBD1	TRBV9	TRBJ2-2	once	CASSLGQRLGGELFF	TGTGCCAGCAGCCTGGGACAGCGACTTGGCGGGGAGCTGTTTTTT
TRBD1	TRBV6-6	TRBJ1-2	-	CASSPLWGFGDRDYGYTF	TGTGCCAGCAGTCCCCTATGGGGCTTTGGGGACAGGGACTATGGCTACACCTTC
-	TRBV7-8	TRBJ2-3	-	CASSQRRSDTQYF	TGTGCCAGCAGCCAACGTCGGTCAGATACGCAGTATTTT
-	TRBV30	TRBJ2-1	-	CAWSVLTGHEQFF	TGTGCCTGGAGTGTATTAACGGGACATGAGCAGTTCTTC
-	TRBV27	TRBJ1-1	-	CASSLTRLGRGTEAFF	TGTGCCAGCAGTTTAACTCGCTTGGGCCGGGGGACTGAAGCTTTCTTT
-	TRBV12-3/TRBV12-4	TRBJ2-7	-	CASSMGSYEQYF	TGTGCCAGCAGTATGGGATCCTACGAGCAGTACTTC
-	TRBV5-5	TRBJ1-1	-	CASSLAGQNTEAFF	TGTGCCAGCAGCTTGGCCGGGCAGAACACTGAAGCTTTCTTT